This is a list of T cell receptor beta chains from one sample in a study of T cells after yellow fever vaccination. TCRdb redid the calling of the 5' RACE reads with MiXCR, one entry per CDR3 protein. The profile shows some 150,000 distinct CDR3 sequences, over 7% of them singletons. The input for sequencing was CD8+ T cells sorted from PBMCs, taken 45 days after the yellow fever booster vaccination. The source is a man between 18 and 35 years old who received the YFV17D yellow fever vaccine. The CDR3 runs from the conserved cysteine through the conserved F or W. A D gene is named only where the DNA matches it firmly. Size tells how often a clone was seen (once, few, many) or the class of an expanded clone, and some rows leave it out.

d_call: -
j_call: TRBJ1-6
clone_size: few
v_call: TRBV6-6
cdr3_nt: TGTGCCAGCAGTCAACAGGATTTATCCTATAATTCACCCCTCCACTTT
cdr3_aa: CASSQQDLSYNSPLHF

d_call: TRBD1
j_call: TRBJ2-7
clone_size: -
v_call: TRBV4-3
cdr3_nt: TGCGCCAGCAGCCAAGGAGAGGGGGCCAGGGCCTACGAGCAGTACTTC
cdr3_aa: CASSQGEGARAYEQYF

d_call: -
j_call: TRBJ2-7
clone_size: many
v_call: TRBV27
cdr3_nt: TGTGCCAGCAGTTTTGGGGCAGACACCTACGAGCAGTACTTC
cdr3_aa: CASSFGADTYEQYF

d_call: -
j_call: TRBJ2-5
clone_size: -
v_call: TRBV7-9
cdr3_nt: TGTGCCAGCAGCCCGGATGTCCGGCAGGGAATTCAAGAGACCCAGTACTTC
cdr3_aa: CASSPDVRQGIQETQYF

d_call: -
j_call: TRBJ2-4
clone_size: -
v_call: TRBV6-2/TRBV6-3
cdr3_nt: TGTGCCAGCAGTTCGAATCGGGCCAAAAACATTCAGTACTTC
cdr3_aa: CASSSNRAKNIQYF

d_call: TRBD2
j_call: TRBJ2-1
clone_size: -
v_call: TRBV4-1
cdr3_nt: TGCGCCAGCAGCCCGCAAGAGCTGGGGGGGGATGAGCAGTTCTTC
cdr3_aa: CASSPQELGGDEQFF

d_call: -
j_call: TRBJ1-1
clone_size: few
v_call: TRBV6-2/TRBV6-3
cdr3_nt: TGTGCCAGCAGTTACTCGCGGATGAACACTGAAGCTTTCTTT
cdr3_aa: CASSYSRMNTEAFF

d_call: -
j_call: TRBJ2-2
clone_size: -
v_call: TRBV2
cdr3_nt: TGTGCCAGCAGTGGTCAGGACACCCTCACCGGGGAGCTGTTTTTT
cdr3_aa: CASSGQDTLTGELFF

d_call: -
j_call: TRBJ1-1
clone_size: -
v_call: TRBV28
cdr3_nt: TGTGCCAGCAGTTCCGGGCAGGGTCCCATGAACACTGAAGCTTTCTTT
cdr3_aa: CASSSGQGPMNTEAFF

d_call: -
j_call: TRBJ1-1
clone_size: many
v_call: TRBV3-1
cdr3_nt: TGTGCCAGCAGCCCTGGATTTGGATTTAACACTGAAGCTTTCTTT
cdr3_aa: CASSPGFGFNTEAFF

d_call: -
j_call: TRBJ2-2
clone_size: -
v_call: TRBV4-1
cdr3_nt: TGCGCCAGCAGCCATTTGGACAGCAACACCGGGGAGCTGTTTTTT
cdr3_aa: CASSHLDSNTGELFF

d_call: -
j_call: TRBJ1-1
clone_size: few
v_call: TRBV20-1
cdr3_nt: TGCAGTGCTACCCGGGACGATGAAGCTTTCTTT
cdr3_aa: CSATRDDEAFF

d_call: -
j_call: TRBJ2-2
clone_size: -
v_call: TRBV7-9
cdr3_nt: TGTGCCAGCGTATCAAAGGCGGGGACCACGAACACCGGGGAGCTGTTTTTT
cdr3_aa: CASVSKAGTTNTGELFF

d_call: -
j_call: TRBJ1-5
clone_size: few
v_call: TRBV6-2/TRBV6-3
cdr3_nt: TGTGCCAGCGGCTTAGCGGGCGGAAGCAATCAGCCCCAGCATTTT
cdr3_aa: CASGLAGGSNQPQHF

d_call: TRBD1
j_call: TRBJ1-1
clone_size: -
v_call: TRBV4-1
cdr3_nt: TGCGCCAGCAGCCAAGATCGCTTTACAGGGGCCTGGCCTGAAGCTTTCTTT
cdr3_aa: CASSQDRFTGAWPEAFF

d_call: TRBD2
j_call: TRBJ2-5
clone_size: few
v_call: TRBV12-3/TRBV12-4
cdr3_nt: TGTGCCAGCAGGGGACTAGCGGGGGATCTGGAGACCCAGTACTTC
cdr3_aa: CASRGLAGDLETQYF

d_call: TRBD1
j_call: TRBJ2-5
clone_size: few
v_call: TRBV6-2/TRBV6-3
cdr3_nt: TGTGCCAGCAGTTTGGACAGGGCCAAAAAGGACCAAGAGACCCAGTACTTC
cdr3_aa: CASSLDRAKKDQETQYF

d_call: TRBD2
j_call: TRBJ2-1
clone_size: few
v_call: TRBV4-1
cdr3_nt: TGCGCCAGCAGCCAAGTAGCGAGCGGGGACTACAATGAGCAGTTCTTC
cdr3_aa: CASSQVASGDYNEQFF

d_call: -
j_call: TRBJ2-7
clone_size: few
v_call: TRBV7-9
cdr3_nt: TGTGCCAGCAGCTTAGCGGGCCAAGGTTGGGAGCAGTACTTC
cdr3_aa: CASSLAGQGWEQYF

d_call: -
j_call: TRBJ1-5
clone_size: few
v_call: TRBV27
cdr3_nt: TGTGCCAGCAGTTCCGGGGGTCGTTGGCAGCCCCAGCATTTT
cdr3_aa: CASSSGGRWQPQHF

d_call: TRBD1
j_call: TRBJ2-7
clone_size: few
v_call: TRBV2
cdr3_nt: TGTGCCAGCAGTCTCAACAGGGGAACCTACGAGCAGTACTTC
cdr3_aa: CASSLNRGTYEQYF

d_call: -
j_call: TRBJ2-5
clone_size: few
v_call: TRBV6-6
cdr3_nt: TGTGCCAGCAGGCAAATAGCGGACCCGGGGGAGACCCAGTACTTC
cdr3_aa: CASRQIADPGETQYF

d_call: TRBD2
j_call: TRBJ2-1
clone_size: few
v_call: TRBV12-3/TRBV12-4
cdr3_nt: TGTGCCAGCAGTTTGTCTAGCGGTGAGCAGTTCTTC
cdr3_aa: CASSLSSGEQFF

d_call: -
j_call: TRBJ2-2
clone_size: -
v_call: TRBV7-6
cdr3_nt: TGTGCCAGCAGCTTAGAAGCCGGTGTCACCGGGGAGCTGTTTTTT
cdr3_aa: CASSLEAGVTGELFF

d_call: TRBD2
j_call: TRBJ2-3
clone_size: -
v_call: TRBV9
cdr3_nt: TGTGCCAGCAGCGGGAGCGGGGGTGGATCTAGCACAGATACGCAGTATTTT
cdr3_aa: CASSGSGGGSSTDTQYF